This T cell receptor beta chain was retrieved from a study of T cells in Graves' hyperthyroidism and ophthalmopathy. Findings and limits, study-wide: Among thyroid clonotypes expanded above 0.001, most also appeared in blood. The model anticipated ophthalmopathy a median approximately 6.5 months pre-onset. Ophthalmopathy stood apart from stable hyperthyroidism in a 13 V-J model.

This CDR3 spans 12 amino acids. In germline, CDR1 is SNHLY, CDR2 FYNNEI. Trimming stripped 4 bases from V and 10 bases from J, with 8 bases between. Details on this clonotype: The antigen remains unidentified.

Any patient presenting with uncontrolled infection, other autoimmune disease, pregnancy or lactation was left out. RNA transcripts provided the source from which TCR beta CDR3 regions were amplified. First-round RT-PCR with HTBI primers amplified the TCR CDR3 region. Each CDR3 protein gets one entry after TCRdb re-called the multiplex PCR reads with MiXCR. This repertoire shows 500,000 to 600,000 distinct CDR3 sequences, 46% found once; its top ten account for 15% to 20%. V is TRBV2 and J is TRBJ1-6; no definite D call. Sequencing was done on a sample of peripheral blood or thyroid tissue (not recorded which). The receptor comes from an adult woman with Graves' disease, either hyperthyroidism or ophthalmopathy (not recorded which). DNA of the CDR3: TGTGCCAGCAGTGCCCTGGGGTCACCCCTCCACTTT. Amino acid sequence: CASSALGSPLHF.